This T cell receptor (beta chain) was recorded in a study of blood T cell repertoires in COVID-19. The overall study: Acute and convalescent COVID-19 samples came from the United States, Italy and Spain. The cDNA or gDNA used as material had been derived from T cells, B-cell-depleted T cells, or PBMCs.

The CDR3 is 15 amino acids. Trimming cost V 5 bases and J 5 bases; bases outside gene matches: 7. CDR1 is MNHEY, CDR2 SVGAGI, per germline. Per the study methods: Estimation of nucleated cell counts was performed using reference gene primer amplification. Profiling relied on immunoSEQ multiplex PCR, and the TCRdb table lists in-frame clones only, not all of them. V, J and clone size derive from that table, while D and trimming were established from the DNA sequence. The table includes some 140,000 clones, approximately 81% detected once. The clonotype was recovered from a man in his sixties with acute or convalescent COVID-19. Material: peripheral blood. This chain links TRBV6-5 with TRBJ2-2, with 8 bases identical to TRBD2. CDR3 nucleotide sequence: TGTGCCAGCAGTCAACTAGCGGTGGGGACCGGGGAGCTGTTTTTT. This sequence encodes CASSQLAVGTGELFF.